The subject of this entry is one TCR beta chain. The antigen remains undetermined. The source of the sample is a study of beta chain features in type 1 diabetes. Expressed TCRB transcripts were sequenced after all isolated RNA was converted to cDNA. Data came from immunoSEQ multiplex PCR; TCRdb stores just in-frame clones and leaves some out. The data hold fewer than 250,000 clones, with 9% to 10% observed a single time. Study results and caveats: PCR, the amplification step, might favor shorter templates, equally in patients and controls.

CD4+ naive, central memory, regulatory and stem cell-like memory cells were sorted via CD45RO/CCR7/CD25/CD127/CD95/CD27. The sample consisted of naive CD4+ T cells from blood. The clonotype originates from a woman between 18 and 29 years old in good health.

The CDR3 coding sequence is TGTGCCAGCAGCTTGAGTAGGACAGGGGGCCGGGGCTACACCTTC. Translating gives CASSLSRTGGRGYTF. The rearrangement joins TRBV5-6 to TRBJ1-2; 11 bases are shared with TRBD1. CDR1 and CDR2 (germline): SGHDT, YYEEEE. Losses at the gene ends were 1 base for V and 8 bases for J; bases not matched to a gene: 7. CDR3 length: 15 amino acids.